This T cell receptor (beta chain) was documented in a study of blood T cell repertoires in COVID-19. In the study overall: COVID-19 samples collected from the United States, Italy and Spain covered acute and convalescent phases. PBMCs, B-cell-depleted T cells, or T cells provided the cDNA or gDNA that made up the material.

The CDR3 runs to 14 residues. Germline lookup yields CDR1 LNHDA and CDR2 SQIVND (reference sequence). Trimming took 1 base from V and 2 from J, leaving 8 bases between them. All enrollees were about 18 to 89 years old and from 20 to 25 US areas. A note on this clone: Other DNA sequences in this sample translate to the same CDR3.

In the authors' workflow: Using reference gene primer amplification, nucleated cell counts were estimated. Sequenced by immunoSEQ multiplex PCR; TCRdb stores in-frame clones only, minus some. V and J calls plus clone size are reproduced from that table; the DNA served to infer D and trimming. This table holds a few hundred thousand clones, 80% to 90% found once. Sequences were obtained from PBMCs or T cells enriched from blood (not recorded which). The origin of this receptor is a man aged 30 to 45 who had recovered from COVID-19. The rearrangement uses TRBV19 and TRBJ1-2; D is undetermined. The CDR3 protein is CASSIAAGNYGYTF. The CDR3 nucleotides are TGTGCCAGTAGTATAGCGGCGGGAAACTATGGCTACACCTTC. The full variable domain, with the rest looked up from reference TRBV19 and TRBJ1-2, is DGGITQSPKYLFRKEGQNVTLSCEQNLNHDAMYWYRQDPGQGLRLIYYSQIVNDFQKGDIAEGYSVSREKKESFPLTVTSAQKNPTAFYLCASSIAAGNYGYTFGSGTRLTVV.